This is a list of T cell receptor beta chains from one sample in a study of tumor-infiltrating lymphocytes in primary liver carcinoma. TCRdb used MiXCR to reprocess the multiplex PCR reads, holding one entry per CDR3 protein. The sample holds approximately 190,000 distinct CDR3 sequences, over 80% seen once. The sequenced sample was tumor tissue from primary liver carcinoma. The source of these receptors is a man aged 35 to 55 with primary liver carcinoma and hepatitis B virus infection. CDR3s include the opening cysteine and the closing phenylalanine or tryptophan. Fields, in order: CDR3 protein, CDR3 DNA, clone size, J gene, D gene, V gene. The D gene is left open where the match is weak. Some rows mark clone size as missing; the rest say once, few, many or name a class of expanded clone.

CDR3 protein: CSVEGAPGITGTHYF
CDR3 DNA: TGCAGCGTTGAGGGGGCCCCGGGAATCACAGGTACACACTATTTT
clone size: -
J gene: TRBJ2-3
D gene: -
V gene: TRBV29-1

CDR3 protein: CASSELETAHTGELLF
CDR3 DNA: TGTGCCAGCAGTGAGCTGGAGACAGCACACACCGGGGAGCTGCTTTTT
clone size: -
J gene: TRBJ2-2
D gene: -
V gene: TRBV2

CDR3 protein: CASSHQTSGSEQYF
CDR3 DNA: TGTGCCAGTAGCCATCAGACTAGCGGGAGCGAGCAGTACTTC
clone size: -
J gene: TRBJ2-7
D gene: TRBD2
V gene: TRBV14

CDR3 protein: CSVDGGWGMRTEAFF
CDR3 DNA: TGCAGCGTTGACGGGGGGTGGGGGATGAGGACTGAAGCTTTCTTT
clone size: medium-sized
J gene: TRBJ1-1
D gene: -
V gene: TRBV29-1

CDR3 protein: CTSGHLDGNYGYTF
CDR3 DNA: TGTACCAGCGGCCACTTGGACGGCAACTATGGCTACACCTTC
clone size: -
J gene: TRBJ1-2
D gene: -
V gene: TRBV4-2

CDR3 protein: CSVEGLAGTDTQYF
CDR3 DNA: TGCAGCGTTGAAGGACTAGCGGGCACAGATACGCAGTATTTT
clone size: many
J gene: TRBJ2-3
D gene: TRBD2
V gene: TRBV29-1

CDR3 protein: CASRVRGGEAFF
CDR3 DNA: TGTGCCAGCAGGGTTAGAGGGGGTGAAGCTTTCTTT
clone size: -
J gene: TRBJ1-1
D gene: -
V gene: TRBV6-2/TRBV6-3

CDR3 protein: CASRRGASGIQETQFF
CDR3 DNA: TGTGCCAGCAGACGAGGGGCTAGCGGAATCCAAGAGACCCAGTTCTTC
clone size: -
J gene: TRBJ2-1
D gene: TRBD2
V gene: TRBV12-3/TRBV12-4

CDR3 protein: CVSSSYDRGPYEQYF
CDR3 DNA: TGTGTCAGTAGCTCTTATGACAGGGGGCCCTACGAGCAGTACTTC
clone size: -
J gene: TRBJ2-7
D gene: TRBD1
V gene: TRBV7-8

CDR3 protein: CAINSGLAKTQHF
CDR3 DNA: TGTGCCATCAATTCCGGACTAGCGAAGACCCAGCACTTC
clone size: once
J gene: TRBJ2-5
D gene: TRBD2
V gene: TRBV6-2/TRBV6-3

CDR3 protein: CASSSTSGAGVNEQFF
CDR3 DNA: TGTGCCAGCAGCTCTACTAGCGGTGCCGGGGTGAATGAGCAGTTCTTC
clone size: -
J gene: TRBJ2-1
D gene: TRBD2
V gene: TRBV7-3

CDR3 protein: CASSPPGLSQEKLFF
CDR3 DNA: TGTGCCAGCTCACCTCCCGGGCTCTCGCAGGAAAAACTGTTTTTT
clone size: few
J gene: TRBJ1-4
D gene: -
V gene: TRBV18

CDR3 protein: CSVYIGNTGELFF
CDR3 DNA: TGCAGCGTTTATATAGGGAACACCGGGGAGTTGTTTTTT
clone size: -
J gene: TRBJ2-2
D gene: -
V gene: TRBV29-1

CDR3 protein: CSVELAGHKDTQYF
CDR3 DNA: TGCAGCGTTGAGTTAGCGGGGCACAAGGATACGCAGTATTTT
clone size: -
J gene: TRBJ2-3
D gene: TRBD2
V gene: TRBV29-1

CDR3 protein: CASSMGGDEQYF
CDR3 DNA: TGTGCCAGCAGCATGGGGGGAGACGAGCAGTACTTC
clone size: once
J gene: TRBJ2-7
D gene: -
V gene: TRBV11-2

CDR3 protein: CASSTDSYAGEQFF
CDR3 DNA: TGTGCCAGCAGCACAGACTCGTATGCCGGGGAGCAGTTTTTT
clone size: -
J gene: TRBJ2-2
D gene: -
V gene: TRBV11-2

CDR3 protein: CASSPRRQTNTGELFF
CDR3 DNA: TGTGCTAGCAGTCCCCGGCGGCAGACGAACACCGGGGAGTTGTTTTTT
clone size: -
J gene: TRBJ2-2
D gene: -
V gene: TRBV12-3/TRBV12-4

CDR3 protein: CIVAGRSGSGRAQYF
CDR3 DNA: TGCATCGTTGCAGGGAGAAGCGGGAGCGGTAGAGCGCAATATTTT
clone size: -
J gene: TRBJ2-3
D gene: TRBD2
V gene: TRBV29-1

CDR3 protein: CTNSTYQGAGELFF
CDR3 DNA: TGTACCAACAGCACATACCAGGGGGCCGGGGAGCTGTTTTTT
clone size: -
J gene: TRBJ2-2
D gene: TRBD1
V gene: TRBV14

CDR3 protein: CASSLGREKNEQLF
CDR3 DNA: TGTGCCAGCAGCTTAGGACGAGAGAAAAATGAACAGCTCTTC
clone size: -
J gene: TRBJ2-1
D gene: -
V gene: TRBV11-3

CDR3 protein: CSVGISSANTGELFF
CDR3 DNA: TGCAGCGTTGGGATTAGCTCTGCGAACACCGGGGAGCTGTTTTTT
clone size: -
J gene: TRBJ2-2
D gene: -
V gene: TRBV29-1

CDR3 protein: CASSQDGSGRGTNILTF
CDR3 DNA: TGCGCCAGCAGCCAAGATGGGTCAGGGCGCGGGACCAACATCCTGACTTTC
clone size: -
J gene: TRBJ2-6
D gene: -
V gene: TRBV4-3

CDR3 protein: CASSIDPGETSTDTQYF
CDR3 DNA: TGTGCTAGCAGTATAGATCCGGGGGAGACTAGCACAGATACGCAGTATTTT
clone size: -
J gene: TRBJ2-3
D gene: -
V gene: TRBV11-2

CDR3 protein: CASIPEQETQYF
CDR3 DNA: TGCGCCAGCATTCCCGAACAAGAGACCCAGTATTTC
clone size: -
J gene: TRBJ2-5
D gene: -
V gene: TRBV4-1

CDR3 protein: CASSQDMSGELFF
CDR3 DNA: TGTGCCAGCAGCCAAGATATGAGCGGGGAGTTGTTTTTT
clone size: -
J gene: TRBJ2-2
D gene: TRBD2
V gene: TRBV4-2

CDR3 protein: CASSLRRTGEDEQYF
CDR3 DNA: TGTGCCAGCAGCTTACGAAGGACAGGGGAGGACGAGCAGTACTTC
clone size: -
J gene: TRBJ2-7
D gene: TRBD1
V gene: TRBV11-2

CDR3 protein: CASSDSRNTEVFF
CDR3 DNA: TGTGCCAGCAGTGATAGTAGGAACACTGAAGTTTTCTTT
clone size: -
J gene: TRBJ1-1
D gene: -
V gene: TRBV6-1

CDR3 protein: CASSEMGSGSNQPQDF
CDR3 DNA: TGTGCCAGCAGTGAAATGGGGTCTGGGAGCAATCAGCCCCAGGATTTT
clone size: -
J gene: TRBJ1-5
D gene: -
V gene: TRBV6-1

CDR3 protein: CTSSEARGRLAVYEQYF
CDR3 DNA: TGTACCAGCAGTGAAGCACGGGGGAGACTAGCGGTCTACGAGCAGTACTTC
clone size: -
J gene: TRBJ2-7
D gene: TRBD2
V gene: TRBV6-1

CDR3 protein: CASSQDLAGASYNEQFF
CDR3 DNA: TGCGCCAGCAGCCAGGACCTAGCGGGAGCTTCCTACAATGAGCAGTTCTTC
clone size: many
J gene: TRBJ2-1
D gene: TRBD2
V gene: TRBV4-3

CDR3 protein: CASSDMLGTSSGNIIYF
CDR3 DNA: TGTGCCAGCAGTGATATGTTAGGGACCTCCTCTGGAAACATCATATATTTT
clone size: -
J gene: TRBJ1-3
D gene: -
V gene: TRBV6-1

CDR3 protein: CASSQGGGLAGRPDTHYF
CDR3 DNA: TGCGCCAGCAGCCAAGGGGGGGGACTAGCGGGAAGACCAGATACGCACTATTTT
clone size: once
J gene: TRBJ2-3
D gene: TRBD2
V gene: TRBV4-1

CDR3 protein: CASSVKRGWNQPQHF
CDR3 DNA: TGTGCCAGCAGTGTGAAGAGGGGCTGGAATCAGCCCCAGCATTTT
clone size: -
J gene: TRBJ1-5
D gene: -
V gene: TRBV6-1

CDR3 protein: CAISEPGLAAATDTQYF
CDR3 DNA: TGTGCCATCAGTGAGCCAGGACTAGCGGCAGCGACAGATACACAGTATTTT
clone size: -
J gene: TRBJ2-3
D gene: TRBD2
V gene: TRBV10-3